These T cell receptor beta chains were read from a single sample in a study of cytomegalovirus exposure and HLA in healthy donors. The assay was immunoSEQ multiplex PCR, and TCRdb's table has in-frame clones only and misses some. In the table there are fewer than 250,000 clones, over 70% of which are singletons. The sequenced material came from PBMCs. Receptors originate from a woman in her late teens or twenties in good health and CMV-seronegative. Both conserved end residues are part of each CDR3. A D gene is named only where the DNA matches it firmly. Clone size is given for some rows only: seen once, a few or many times, or a class if the clone is expanded.

NA	TRBJ1-6	TRBV4-2	TRBD1	TGTGCCAGCAGCCTAGGGACAGGGGATTATTCACCCCTCCACTTT	CASSLGTGDYSPLHF
NA	TRBJ2-5	TRBV7-3	TRBD1	TGTGCCAGCAGCTTAAGTGCGGGACAGGGGAAAGAGACCCAGTACTTC	CASSLSAGQGKETQYF
NA	TRBJ2-7	TRBV6-1	NA	TGTGCCAGCAGTGTTACGGGGTTCGAATACGAGCAGTACTTC	CASSVTGFEYEQYF
NA	TRBJ2-7	TRBV28	NA	TGTGCCAGCAGTTACATACAACGGGGCGAGCAGTACTTC	CASSYIQRGEQYF
NA	TRBJ2-2	TRBV2	NA	TGTGCCAGCAGTGAAGATCCCCATACAGGCACCGGGGAGCTGTTTTTT	CASSEDPHTGTGELFF
NA	TRBJ1-2	TRBV19	NA	TGTGCCAGTAGTATAGCCAGAACTAACTATGGCTACACCTTC	CASSIARTNYGYTF
NA	TRBJ1-1	TRBV10-3	NA	TGTGCCATCAGGGAGACAGGTTGGGGCACTGAAGCTTTCTTT	CAIRETGWGTEAFF
few	TRBJ2-1	TRBV7-9	TRBD2	TGTGCCAGCAGCACCGAAGCGGGGGGCTACAATGAGCAGTTCTTC	CASSTEAGGYNEQFF
few	TRBJ2-2	TRBV4-1	NA	TGCGCCAGCAGCCGGATAATCAGGGAAGTCGGGGAGCTGTTTTTT	CASSRIIREVGELFF
NA	TRBJ2-2	TRBV5-1	NA	TGCGCCAGCAGCCCAACCACGGGTGTGTCAGGGGCCCTGTTTTTT	CASSPTTGVSGALFF
NA	TRBJ1-1	TRBV5-8	TRBD1	TGTGCCAGCAGCTTGGGGACAGGGGGCATTGACACTGAAGCTTTCTTT	CASSLGTGGIDTEAFF
NA	TRBJ2-3	TRBV7-3	NA	TGTGCCAGCAGCTTCCTACCCGGCACAGATACGCAGTATTTT	CASSFLPGTDTQYF
few	TRBJ2-3	TRBV4-2	TRBD2	TGTGCCAGCAGCCTTAACCCCAGCGGGGTTGGGGATACGCAGTATTTT	CASSLNPSGVGDTQYF
once	TRBJ2-1	TRBV5-1	TRBD2	TGCGCCAGCAGTCTTCTAGCGGGAGTGTACAATGAGCAGTTCTTC	CASSLLAGVYNEQFF
NA	TRBJ1-1	TRBV30	NA	TGTGCCTGGAGTACCGACAGGAGGAGTGAAGCTTTCTTT	CAWSTDRRSEAFF
NA	TRBJ2-7	TRBV7-9	NA	TGTGCCAGCACCATATTCACAGAGTCCCACGAGCAGTACTTC	CASTIFTESHEQYF
NA	TRBJ2-1	TRBV29-1	TRBD1	TGCAGCGTTGGACAAACAGGGGTCCCCTACAATGAGCAGTTCTTC	CSVGQTGVPYNEQFF
NA	TRBJ2-3	TRBV6-5	NA	TGTGCCAGCAGTTACGGGGGGGCAAAGGATACGCAGTATTTT	CASSYGGAKDTQYF
NA	TRBJ2-7	TRBV5-4	NA	TGTGCCAGCAGCAAGGTGGGGACACCCCCCTACGAGCAGTACTTC	CASSKVGTPPYEQYF
NA	TRBJ2-7	TRBV29-1	TRBD2	TGCAGCGCTAGGACTAGCGGGCAGGGCTACGAGCAGTACTTC	CSARTSGQGYEQYF
NA	TRBJ1-1	TRBV7-9	NA	TGTGCCAGCAGCGGAGGGAGCCGGGGAGCTTTCTTT	CASSGGSRGAFF
NA	TRBJ2-1	TRBV19	NA	TGTGCCAGTAGCGGGGGACAGAGCTCCTACAATGAGCAGTTCTTC	CASSGGQSSYNEQFF
once	TRBJ2-7	TRBV28	NA	TGTGCCAGCAGTCCTAGGGACTTTACTACCTACGAGCAGTACTTC	CASSPRDFTTYEQYF
NA	TRBJ1-5	TRBV2	NA	TGTGCCAGCAGTTTCTCCAGGGGTAGCAATCAGCCCCAGCATTTT	CASSFSRGSNQPQHF
NA	TRBJ2-6	TRBV7-3	NA	TGTGCCAGCAGCTTATTGCCCAGGGGCTCTGGGGCCAACGTCCTGACTTTC	CASSLLPRGSGANVLTF
few	TRBJ1-2	TRBV5-6	NA	TGTGCCAGCGCCGGTGGCAGGGGTAACTATGGCTACACCTTC	CASAGGRGNYGYTF
few	TRBJ2-5	TRBV13	TRBD2	TGTGCCAGCAGCTTACTCGCGGGAGGCCGCCAAGAGACCCAGTACTTC	CASSLLAGGRQETQYF
NA	TRBJ2-5	TRBV27	TRBD2	TGTGCCAGCAGCCGGACTAGCGGGCTCCGGTCAGAGACCCAGTACTTC	CASSRTSGLRSETQYF
NA	TRBJ1-2	TRBV29-1	TRBD1	TGCAGCGTCGACAGGGTTGGCGGCTACACCTTC	CSVDRVGGYTF
few	TRBJ2-7	TRBV30	NA	TGTGCCTGGAGCGGCTACGAGCAGTACTTC	CAWSGYEQYF
NA	TRBJ2-5	TRBV21-1	NA	TGTGCCAGCAGCGTAGAGAGGAGGCCTATACTCCAAGAGACCCAGTACTTC	CASSVERRPILQETQYF
NA	TRBJ2-3	TRBV5-1	TRBD2	TGCGCCAGCAGCTTGGATCTAGCGGGGGGGAATACGCAGTATTTT	CASSLDLAGGNTQYF
NA	TRBJ2-3	TRBV6-1	TRBD1	TGTGCCAGCAGTGATATAAAAGGACAGGGTTTCACAGATACGCAGTATTTT	CASSDIKGQGFTDTQYF
NA	TRBJ2-6	TRBV28	NA	TGTGCCAGCAGTTTAGGCGGGTCTATAATGCCCAACGTCCTGACTTTC	CASSLGGSIMPNVLTF
few	TRBJ2-7	TRBV5-1	NA	TGCGCCAGCAGCTTAGGAGACAGCATCTACGAGCAGTACTTC	CASSLGDSIYEQYF
NA	TRBJ1-1	TRBV9	NA	TGTGCCAGCAGCGCGACAGGAGGCAACACTGAAGCTTTCTTT	CASSATGGNTEAFF
few	TRBJ2-1	TRBV6-4	NA	TGTGCCAGCAGTCCCGGGGTGGGCTCCTACAATGAGCAGTTCTTC	CASSPGVGSYNEQFF
NA	TRBJ2-5	TRBV5-1	TRBD1	TGCGCCAGCAGCTCGGACAGGGGTGGTGAGACCCAGTACTTC	CASSSDRGGETQYF
NA	TRBJ2-3	TRBV6-6	TRBD2	TGTGCCAGCAGTTCTAGCGGGGGCACAGATACGCAGTATTTT	CASSSSGGTDTQYF
NA	TRBJ1-5	TRBV28	NA	TGTGCCAGCGCCCCTCCCCCGCAGGGTGGTATGTTGAATCAGCCCCAGCATTTT	CASAPPPQGGMLNQPQHF
NA	TRBJ1-5	TRBV5-8	NA	TGTGCCAGCAGCCCGGACCCAAGCGGTATGGGTCAGCCCCAGCATTTT	CASSPDPSGMGQPQHF
once	TRBJ1-3	TRBV28	NA	TGTGCCAGCAGTTTCGAGGGACTCCCTGGAAACACCATATATTTT	CASSFEGLPGNTIYF
NA	TRBJ2-7	TRBV30	NA	TGTGCCTGGAGTGTTAGACTCTCCTACGAGCAGTACTTC	CAWSVRLSYEQYF
few	TRBJ1-6	TRBV1	NA	TGCACCAGCAGCCAAGATCCGGACAGGAGACAATATAATTCACCCCTCCACTTT	CTSSQDPDRRQYNSPLHF
NA	TRBJ2-7	TRBV4-2	TRBD1	TGTGCCAGCAGCCCCCGGGACAGATACTACGAGCAGTACTTC	CASSPRDRYYEQYF
few	TRBJ1-5	TRBV10-1	NA	TGCGCCAGCCCCAGAGGGGAGGGCCACAATCAGCCCCAGCATTTT	CASPRGEGHNQPQHF
NA	TRBJ2-1	TRBV19	NA	TGTGCCAGTAGTATAGGGCCCGGACAATCACCGTACAATGAGCAGTTCTTC	CASSIGPGQSPYNEQFF
NA	TRBJ1-1	TRBV4-2	NA	TGTGCCAGCAGCCAGGACAGACAGAATACGGGGACTGAAGCTTTCTTT	CASSQDRQNTGTEAFF
NA	TRBJ1-1	TRBV30	NA	TGTGCCTGGAGAGACAGGCTGAACACTGAAGCTTTCTTT	CAWRDRLNTEAFF
NA	TRBJ2-5	TRBV5-4	NA	TGTGCCAGCAGCCGAACAACGGGGGAAGAGACCCAGTACTTC	CASSRTTGEETQYF
NA	TRBJ1-1	TRBV15	TRBD1	TGTGCCACCAGCAGAGCAAGACAGGGGTTTGGTACTGAAGCTTTCTTT	CATSRARQGFGTEAFF
once	TRBJ2-2	TRBV19	NA	TGTGCCAGTAGTTGGCGACAGCTAAACACCGGGGAGCTGTTTTTT	CASSWRQLNTGELFF
NA	TRBJ2-7	TRBV7-2	TRBD1	TGTGCCAGCAGCTTCAGTGACAGGGGTAACGAGCAGTACTTC	CASSFSDRGNEQYF